This T cell receptor beta chain was observed in a study of cytotoxic CD8 clonotypes in ibrutinib-treated CLL. Study-level background: IGHV unmutated 17 to 18; relapsed/refractory more than ten; treatment-naive about 14.

Overall study findings and caveats: Clonality increased with ibrutinib response but returned toward baseline at progression. Progressing and sustained-remission patients had different sampling times.

Germline V lookup: CDR1 SQVTM, CDR2 ANQGSEA. V lost 4 bases and J 3 bases, leaving 9 bases between the germline ends. The CDR3 covers 12 residues. The planned depth of sequencing spanned 1 in 200,000 to 1 in 1 million T cells. Using immunoSEQ multiplex PCR, the repertoire was profiled, and TCRdb retains in-frame clones only, with some absent. The sample consists of under 15,000 clones, about two thirds of them appearing once. Note on this clone: Its antigen is still unknown.

The receptor comes from a human donor with chronic lymphocytic leukemia. The sequences come from PBMCs, collected before ibrutinib treatment. This rearrangement joins TRBV29-1 to TRBJ1-2; D gene ambiguous. CDR3 DNA: TGCAGCGTTGTGTCCAGCCACTATGGCTACACCTTC. Encoded protein: CSVVSSHYGYTF.